This T cell receptor (beta chain) was documented in a study of blood T cell repertoires in COVID-19. Study overall: The United States, Italy and Spain supplied acute and convalescent COVID-19 samples. Nucleic acid was either cDNA or gDNA, and it came from T cells, B-cell-depleted T cells, or PBMCs.

J gave up 10 bases and V 4 bases, and 7 bases lay outside the gene matches. Germline V gives CDR1 MNHEY, CDR2 SMNVEV (reference sequence). The length of the CDR3 is 15 residues. In the study's own analysis: For nucleated cells, counts were estimated from reference gene primer amplification. Produced via immunoSEQ multiplex PCR; TCRdb's table is partial and in-frame only. Clone size and the V and J calls come from that table; the DNA yielded D and trimming. The sample holds about 73,000 clones, 70% to 85% seen once. Source material: peripheral blood. The receptor was derived from a woman aged 55-75 years with acute or convalescent COVID-19. The chain carries TRBV27 and TRBJ1-6, with 10 bases fitting TRBD1. CDR3 amino acids: CASSSPGQGRSPLHF. The DNA for the CDR3 is TGTGCCAGCAGTTCACCGGGACAGGGGCGCTCACCCCTCCACTTT.